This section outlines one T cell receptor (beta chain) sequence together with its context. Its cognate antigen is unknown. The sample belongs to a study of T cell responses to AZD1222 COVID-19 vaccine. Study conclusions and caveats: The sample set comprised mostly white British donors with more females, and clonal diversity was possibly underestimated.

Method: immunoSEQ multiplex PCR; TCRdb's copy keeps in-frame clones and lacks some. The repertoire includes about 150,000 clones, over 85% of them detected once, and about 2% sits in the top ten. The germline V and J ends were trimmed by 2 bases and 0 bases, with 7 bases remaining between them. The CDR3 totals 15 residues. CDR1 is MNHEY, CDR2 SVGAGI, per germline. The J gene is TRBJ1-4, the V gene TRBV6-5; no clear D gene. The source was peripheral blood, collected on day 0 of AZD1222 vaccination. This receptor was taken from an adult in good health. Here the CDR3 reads CASSYGGATNEKLFF. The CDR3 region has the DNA TGTGCCAGCAGTTACGGTGGCGCAACTAATGAAAAACTGTTTTTT.